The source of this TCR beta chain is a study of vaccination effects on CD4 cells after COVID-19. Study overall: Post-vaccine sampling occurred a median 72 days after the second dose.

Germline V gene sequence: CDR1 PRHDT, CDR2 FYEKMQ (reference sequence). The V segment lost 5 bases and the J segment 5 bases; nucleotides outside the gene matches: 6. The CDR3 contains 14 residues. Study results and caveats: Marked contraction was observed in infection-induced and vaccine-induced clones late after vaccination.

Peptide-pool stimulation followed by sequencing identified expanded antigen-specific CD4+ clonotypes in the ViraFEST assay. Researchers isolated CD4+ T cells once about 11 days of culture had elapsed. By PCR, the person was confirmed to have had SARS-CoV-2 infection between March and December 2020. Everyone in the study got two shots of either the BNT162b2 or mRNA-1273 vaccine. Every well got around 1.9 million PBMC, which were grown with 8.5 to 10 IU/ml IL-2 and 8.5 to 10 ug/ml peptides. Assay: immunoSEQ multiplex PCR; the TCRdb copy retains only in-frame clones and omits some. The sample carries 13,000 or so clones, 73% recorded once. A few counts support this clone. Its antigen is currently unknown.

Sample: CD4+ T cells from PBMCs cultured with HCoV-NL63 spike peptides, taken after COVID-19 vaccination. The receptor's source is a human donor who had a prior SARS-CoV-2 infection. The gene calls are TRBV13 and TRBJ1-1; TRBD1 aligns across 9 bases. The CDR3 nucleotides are TGTGCCAGCAGCGGGGACAGGGTTAAGACTGAAGCTTTCTTT. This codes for CASSGDRVKTEAFF.